A single sample gave rise to the 21 T cell receptor beta chains below, sequenced in a study of T cells in Graves' hyperthyroidism and ophthalmopathy. The TCR beta CDR3 regions underwent amplification using RNA transcripts as the source. When the TCR CDR3 underwent first-round RT-PCR, the HTBI primer set was used. TCRdb called the multiplex PCR reads again in MiXCR, with one record for every CDR3 protein. The data show under 400,000 distinct CDR3 sequences, 20% to 25% seen once. The specimen was blood. These receptors all stem from a man aged 45-65 years with Graves' hyperthyroidism.

This clonotype showed up just once. The junction shows a germline mismatch at one end, possibly a read error. The V and J genes are TRBV7-2 and TRBJ1-6; no reliable D call. This CDR3 comprises 15 residues. The germline V gene has CDR1 SGHTA and CDR2 FQGNSA. The CDR3, as DNA: TGTGCCAGCAGCTTAAACAGCCCAAATAATTCACCCCTCCACTTC. Amino acid sequence: CASSLNSPNNSPLHF.

This rearrangement joins TRBV20-1 to TRBJ1-2; TRBD1 aligns across 7 bases. This CDR3 contains 15 residues. The ends lost 5 bases at V and 7 bases at J; junction bases unmatched: 16. The germline CDR1 and CDR2 sequences are DFQATT and SNEGSKA (reference sequence). CDR3 coding DNA: TGCAGTGCTCAGAGGGAGAGGCAGGGGGGGGTTGGCTACACCTTC. Protein product: CSAQRERQGGVGYTF.

The J gene is TRBJ2-7, the V gene TRBV12-3 or TRBV12-4, with 15 positions matching TRBD2. With 5 bases clipped from V and 4 bases from J, the junction kept 6 bases outside the gene matches. This CDR3 contains 16 residues. In DNA form, the CDR3 reads TGTGCCAGCAGTCCTGGGACTAGCGGGAGGATTTACGAGCAGTACTTC. Translation gives CASSPGTSGRIYEQYF.

The J gene is TRBJ1-2, the V gene TRBV11-3, with D possibly TRBD1 on 5 matching bases. Trimming cost V 5 bases and J 8 bases, with 15 bases left between them. This CDR3 contains 13 residues. Germline V gives CDR1 SGHNT, CDR2 YENEEA. The CDR3 here is CASSLQGVGGYTF. The DNA of the CDR3 is TGTGCCAGCAGCCTTCAAGGGGTCGGGGGCTACACCTTC.

This clonotype showed up just a few times. The chain combines TRBV5-1 with TRBJ1-1; D perhaps matches TRBD1 (5 bases). Germline CDR1 and CDR2: SGHRS and YFSETQ. V lost 1 base and J 7 bases, leaving 20 bases between the germline ends. The CDR3 contains 16 residues. CDR3 DNA sequence: TGCGCCAGCAGCTTGACGGGGGGTGGGAAGACATTTGAAGCTTTCTTT. Translating it yields CASSLTGGGKTFEAFF.

This clonotype was picked up many times. The chain uses TRBV20-1 and TRBJ1-1; no clear D gene. The CDR3 is 12 amino acids. V lost 3 bases, J lost 0 bases, and 5 bases lay in between. Germline assignment: CDR1 DFQATT and CDR2 SNEGSKA (reference sequence). The CDR3 bases are TGCAGTGCTAGGGTCATGAACACTGAAGCTTTCTTT. This encodes CSARVMNTEAFF.

This clonotype was observed at least ten times. The CDR3 DNA is TGCAGCGCACTGGACAGGATGAACACTGAAGCTTTCTTT. Translation gives CSALDRMNTEAFF. This chain links TRBV29-1 with TRBJ1-1; 7 bases line up with TRBD1. J gave up 0 bases and V 7 bases, and 5 bases lay outside the gene matches. CDR3 length: 13 residues. Germline CDR1 is SQVTM and CDR2 is ANQGSEA.

This clonotype was seen repeatedly, ten times or more. The chain carries TRBV20-1 and TRBJ2-5; possible D gene TRBD2, 6 bases. V shed 5 bases and J shed 2 bases, with 15 bases lying between them. The CDR3 extends over 14 amino acids. CDR1 is DFQATT, CDR2 SNEGSKA, per germline (reference sequence). Here the CDR3 DNA reads TGCAGTGCTCCAGAGGTTGGAGGGCAAGAGACCCAGTACTTC. This translates into CSAPEVGGQETQYF.

The chain has TRBV5-6 and TRBJ2-7; TRBD2 aligns across 7 bases. V dropped 1 base and J dropped 3; count of bases not matched to a gene: 7. CDR1 and CDR2 (germline): SGHDT, YYEEEE. The CDR3 length is 15 residues. The CDR3 is CASSLWGEGIYEQYF. The CDR3 nucleotides read TGTGCCAGCAGCTTGTGGGGGGAGGGTATCTACGAGCAGTACTTC.

V and J are TRBV10-2 and TRBJ1-5; D is perhaps TRBD1 (5 bases). The germline CDR1 and CDR2 sequences are WSHSY and SAAADI. The germline V and J ends were trimmed by 0 bases and 5 bases, with 11 bases remaining between them. This CDR3 contains 15 residues. The CDR3 nucleotides are TGCGCCAGCAGTGAGTCGTGGGGGTACTATCAGCCCCAGCATTTT. It codes for CASSESWGYYQPQHF.

V usage is TRBV6-1 and J usage is TRBJ2-7, with 9 bases matching TRBD1. The CDR3 loop spans 13 amino acids. V lost 8 bases, J lost 5 bases, and 7 bases stayed unmatched. Germline CDR1 is MNHNS and CDR2 is SASEGT. CDR3 coding DNA: TGTGCCAGCGGCCTGGGACAGGGCAACGAGCAGTACTTC. Translated, it gives CASGLGQGNEQYF.

The CDR3 DNA is TGTGCCAGCAGGCCCAGGGCGGGATTCTCCTACGAGCAGTACTTC. Encoded protein: CASRPRAGFSYEQYF. V is TRBV28 and J is TRBJ2-7; D is perhaps TRBD2 (6 bases). Germline CDR1 and CDR2: MDHEN and SYDVKM. The CDR3 is made up of 15 amino acids. The V end was cut by 6 bases, the J end by 0 bases, with 15 bases between.

The sample holds many counts of this clonotype. The rearrangement joins TRBV7-8 to TRBJ2-7; no reliable D call. CDR1 SGHVS and CDR2 FQNEAQ come from the germline V gene. Trimming took 7 bases from V and 0 from J, leaving 16 bases between them. CDR3 length: 15 amino acids. CDR3 sequence (DNA): TGTGCCAGCACCTATAGGGCGGTAGACTCCTACGAGCAGTACTTC. Protein product: CASTYRAVDSYEQYF. Full variable domain (outside the CDR3, taken from reference TRBV7-8 and TRBJ2-7): GAGVSQSPRYKVAKRGQDVALRCDPISGHVSLFWYQQALGQGPEFLTYFQNEAQLDKSGLPSDRFFAERPEGSVSTLKIQRTQQEDSAVYLCASTYRAVDSYEQYFGPGTRLTVT.

This clonotype occurred a few times. J is TRBJ2-6 and V is TRBV9; D is unclear. Between the trimmed V and J ends, which lost 0 bases and 2 bases, there was a span of 6 bases. The CDR3 has 15 amino acids. Per the germline V gene, CDR1 is SGDLS and CDR2 is YYNGEE. CDR3 in DNA: TGTGCCAGCAGCGTAGGGAGTGCTGGGGCCAACGTCCTGACTTTC. This codes for CASSVGSAGANVLTF.

The chain uses TRBV30 and TRBJ1-4; TRBD1 aligns across 9 bases. Germline-derived CDR1 and CDR2 are GTSNPN and SVGIG (reference sequence). The CDR3 consists of 17 residues. The V and J ends lost 0 bases and 8 bases, in that order; junction bases with no gene match: 13. The CDR3 DNA follows: TGTGCCTGGAGTGTAGGACAGGGGAAGATTTTTGGAGAAAAACTGTTTTTT. Its translation: CAWSVGQGKIFGEKLFF.

The CDR3 loop is CASSYGAGSYTGELFF. For the CDR3, the DNA is TGTGCCAGCAGTTATGGAGCGGGATCGTACACCGGGGAGCTGTTTTTT. The chain couples TRBV6-5 to TRBJ2-2; 7 nucleotides agree with TRBD2. Looked up from germline, CDR1 is MNHEY and CDR2 is SVGAGI. The CDR3 runs to 16 residues. Unmatched junction bases numbered 7, after V lost 3 bases and J lost 3 bases.

This clonotype showed up just a few times. This sequence joins TRBV14 and TRBJ1-1; D is possibly TRBD1 (5 bases). Trimming removed 1 base from V and 1 base from J, with 13 bases in between. Per the germline V gene, CDR1 is SGHDN and CDR2 is FVKESK. This CDR3 has 16 residues. The CDR3 nucleotides read TGTGCCAGCAGCCAAGGAGGTGGGGCTGGGAACACTGAAGCTTTCTTT. It specifies CASSQGGGAGNTEAFF. The complete variable domain, with remaining parts taken from reference TRBV14 and TRBJ1-1, reads EAGVTQFPSHSVIEKGQTVTLRCDPISGHDNLYWYRRVMGKEIKFLLHFVKESKQDESGMPNNRFLAERTGGTYSTLKVQPAELEDSGVYFCASSQGGGAGNTEAFFGQGTRLTVV.

A remark on this clonotype: This may be a read error: a much more frequent sequence differs by one nucleotide. The CDR3 bases are TGTGCCAGCAACCAATGGGGGGAGACCCAGTACTTC. It is translated as CASNQWGETQYF. The gene calls are TRBV6-2 or TRBV6-3 and TRBJ2-5; D is possibly TRBD1 or TRBD2 (5 bases each). CDR3 size: 12 residues. Trimming cost V 7 bases and J 5 bases, with 11 bases left between them. Germline CDR1 and CDR2: MNHEY and SVGEGT.

This clonotype was seen more than once but under ten times. The V gene is TRBV24-1, the J gene TRBJ2-5; D is ambiguous. Germline CDR1 and CDR2: KGHDR and SFDVKD. Trimming left V 3 bases short and J 0 bases short, with 7 bases between. This CDR3 is built from 14 residues. This CDR3 is CATSDRKYQETQYF. The CDR3 DNA sequence: TGTGCCACCAGTGATCGAAAGTACCAAGAGACCCAGTACTTC.

The genes are TRBV9 and TRBJ2-7; TRBD2 aligns across 13 bases. The CDR3 totals 18 residues. After removal of 4 bases from V and 1 base from J, the junction contained 11 bases not matched to a gene. The germline V gene encodes CDR1 SGDLS and CDR2 YYNGEE. For the CDR3, the DNA is TGTGCCAGCAGCCCCGCCTTCGGGACTAGCGGGAAGTCCTACGAGCAGTACTTC. Its protein is CASSPAFGTSGKSYEQYF.

The sample holds a few counts of this clonotype. J is TRBJ2-2 and V is TRBV12-5, with D unresolved. Per germline, CDR1 LGHNT and CDR2 FRNRAP. The ends were cut back, 7 bases at V and 3 bases at J, with 12 bases in the middle. The length of the CDR3 is 14 residues. The chain's CDR3 is CASEGSSHTGELFF. The CDR3 nucleotides read TGTGCTAGTGAGGGCAGCAGCCACACCGGGGAGCTGTTTTTT.